Listed below are T cell receptor beta chains from one sample, sequenced in a study of T cells in tumors after PD-1 blockade. Some clones are missing from TCRdb's copy, which holds only in-frame ones; the method was immunoSEQ multiplex PCR. The sample includes 10,000 to 15,000 clones, 50% to 70% of them seen just once. Sequenced material: tumor tissue, taken before anti-PD-1 treatment. The receptor set was obtained from a human donor with cutaneous squamous cell carcinoma. Each CDR3 is given with its conserved first and last residue. The D gene is left open where the match is weak. Some rows mark clone size as missing; the rest say once, few, many or name a class of expanded clone.

TRBV27	TRBJ2-1	-	few	TGTGCCAGCAGTTTAACAGGACTTTCATACAATGAGCAGTTCTTC	CASSLTGLSYNEQFF
TRBV4-2	TRBJ2-7	-	-	TGTGCCAGCAGCCAAGTACCCACCGGGACAACTGGAAACGAGCAGTACTTC	CASSQVPTGTTGNEQYF
TRBV7-8	TRBJ2-2	TRBD1	once	TGTGCCAGCAGCTTAGGCTACCCCGGGACAGGGGTAAACACCGGGGAGCTGTTTTTT	CASSLGYPGTGVNTGELFF
TRBV6-6	TRBJ1-2	TRBD1	-	TGTGCCAGCACCAGGGGGGGAAAGAAGCATGGCTACACCTTC	CASTRGGKKHGYTF
TRBV7-6	TRBJ2-2	-	medium-sized	TGTGCCAGCAGCTTACTAGGTCATTTCGCACCATTCGTCTTTGTGAACACCGGGGAGCTGTTTTTT	CASSLLGHFAPFVFVNTGELFF
TRBV7-2	TRBJ2-1	TRBD1	-	TGTGCCAGCAGGGGCGCCGGGACAGGGGGTAATGAGCAGTTCTTC	CASRGAGTGGNEQFF
TRBV7-2	TRBJ2-2	TRBD2	medium-sized	TGTGCCAGCAGCTTAAGAGCGGGACCCACCGGGGAGCTGTTTTTT	CASSLRAGPTGELFF
TRBV5-5	TRBJ2-7	-	-	TGTGCCAGCAGCTTGTCTCACGGGGCAACCTCCTACGAGCAGTACTTC	CASSLSHGATSYEQYF
TRBV7-8	TRBJ2-5	TRBD1	-	TGTGCCAGCAGCCGGGACAGGGGAGTAGAGACCCAGTACTTC	CASSRDRGVETQYF
TRBV18	TRBJ2-5	TRBD1	-	TGTGCCAGCTCACCCGCCAGGACAGGGGGAGAGACCCAGTACTTC	CASSPARTGGETQYF
TRBV28	TRBJ1-2	TRBD1	-	TGTGCCAGCAGGGCCGGGACAGGGGCGAGGAGCTACACCTTC	CASRAGTGARSYTF
TRBV3-1/TRBV3-2	TRBJ2-7	-	few	TGTGCCAGCAGCCAAGGCAAGGGACGCTCCTACGAGCAGTACTTC	CASSQGKGRSYEQYF
TRBV13	TRBJ1-6	-	-	TGTGCCAGCAGCTTAACAGGGACGAGAATCTCACCCCTCCACTTT	CASSLTGTRISPLHF
TRBV5-4	TRBJ2-7	-	-	TGTGCCAGCAGCTGGGGGGCGGGCGGGAGCGCCTACGAGCAGTACTTC	CASSWGAGGSAYEQYF
TRBV2	TRBJ2-5	-	-	TGTGCCAGCAGTGGGGTCAGCCACGAACGAGAGACCCAGTACTTC	CASSGVSHERETQYF
TRBV10-1	TRBJ2-1	TRBD1	medium-sized	TGCGCCAGCAGTGAATTAGGGACAGGGGGCCTGAATGAGCAGTTCTTC	CASSELGTGGLNEQFF
TRBV7-6	TRBJ2-1	TRBD2	-	TGTGCCAGCAGCCGCCGGGAGGGGGAGAACAATGAGCAGTTCTTC	CASSRREGENNEQFF
TRBV27	TRBJ2-1	-	few	TGTGCCAGCAGTTTTACTAGCCTTTTTTTCCATGAGCAGTTCTTC	CASSFTSLFFHEQFF
TRBV6-6	TRBJ1-1	-	-	TGTGCCAGCAGGTACAGGGATGGGGGGATCACTGAAGCTTTCTTT	CASRYRDGGITEAFF
TRBV2	TRBJ1-2	TRBD1	-	TGTGCCAGCAGAGAACAGGGGCGCACCTTC	CASREQGRTF
TRBV4-1	TRBJ2-5	-	-	TGCGCCAGCAGCACCCGGACTGGGGCATTAGAGACCCAGTACTTC	CASSTRTGALETQYF
TRBV7-9	TRBJ2-1	TRBD2	-	TGTGCCAGCAGCTTAGGTGGTAGCGGGAGAGGAAGTAGGAATGAGCAGTTCTTC	CASSLGGSGRGSRNEQFF
TRBV7-8	TRBJ1-2	-	-	TGTGCCAGCAGCTTCGGGGTTGCGGGGGGGGTTGGCTACACCTTC	CASSFGVAGGVGYTF
TRBV4-1	TRBJ2-1	TRBD2	few	TGCGCCAGCAGCTACACTAGCGGGAGCATGAATGAGCAGTTCTTC	CASSYTSGSMNEQFF
TRBV10-3	TRBJ2-1	-	-	TGTGCCATCAGTGACAGTGGCTCCAACTATTACAATGAGCAGTTCTTC	CAISDSGSNYYNEQFF
TRBV7-2	TRBJ2-6	-	-	TGTGCCAGCAGCCCCCTCCCGTCTGGGGCCAACGTCCTGACTTTC	CASSPLPSGANVLTF